The entry below gives a single TCR beta chain sequence along with its context. Only in-frame clones appear in the TCRdb table, and some are missing; sequencing was by immunoSEQ multiplex PCR. In the table there are about 480,000 clones, approximately 89% of which are singletons. The data originate from a study of blood T cell repertoires in COVID-19. During active infection, Seattle patients enrolled and were then monitored through disease. CDR3 length: 13 amino acids. The germline V gene has CDR1 SNHLY and CDR2 FYNNEI. Trimming took 8 bases from V and 5 from J, leaving 15 bases between them. The sample consisted of peripheral blood. The chain couples TRBV2 to TRBJ1-1, with D perhaps TRBD1 (6 bases). The sequence was obtained from a woman aged 45-59 years with COVID-19, enrolled during active disease. For the CDR3, the DNA is TGTGCCAGCCTCAGGGGTCCCCGGACTGAAGCTTTCTTT. Its protein product is CASLRGPRTEAFF. Combining the CDR3 with reference TRBV2 and TRBJ1-1 gives the whole variable domain EPEVTQTPSHQVTQMGQEVILRCVPISNHLYFYWYRQILGQKVEFLVSFYNNEISEKSEIFDDQFSVERPDGSNFTLKIRSTKLEDSAMYFCASLRGPRTEAFFGQGTRLTVV.